The rows below give T cell receptor beta chains drawn from one sample of a study of T cell changes during pregnancy in multiple sclerosis. Sequencing used immunoSEQ multiplex PCR; TCRdb keeps in-frame clones, though not all of them. The data show around 45,000 clones, 92% seen once. The sequences come from CD4+ T cells from peripheral blood mononuclear cells, collected in the third trimester of pregnancy. Every receptor here comes from a female donor with multiple sclerosis, enrolled in a pregnancy study. The CDR3 runs from the conserved cysteine through the conserved F or W. A D gene is named only where the DNA matches it firmly. Where a row states a size, it is once, few, many or the class of an expanded clone; other rows omit it.

>-|-|TRBV9|TRBJ2-3
TGTGCCAGCAGCGTAGGTAGCGGCCTAGGCACAGATACGCAGTATTTT
CASSVGSGLGTDTQYF
>TRBD2|-|TRBV15|TRBJ2-7
TGTGCCACCAGCGTAGCGGGAAGCTACGAGCAGTACTTC
CATSVAGSYEQYF
>TRBD1|-|TRBV5-1|TRBJ2-5
TGCGCCAGCGGTATGGGACAGCTACAAGAGACCCAGTACTTC
CASGMGQLQETQYF
>-|-|TRBV19|TRBJ1-1
TGTGCCAGTAGTACCGAATGGCAGACAAACACTGAAGCTTTCTTT
CASSTEWQTNTEAFF
>TRBD2|-|TRBV7-6|TRBJ2-2
TGTGCCAGCAGCCCCCAACGGACTAGCGGGAGTGGGTACACCGGGGAGCTGTTTTTT
CASSPQRTSGSGYTGELFF
>TRBD2|-|TRBV5-4|TRBJ2-2
TGTGCCAGCAGCTCAGCGGGATTTGGGGAGCTGTTTTTT
CASSSAGFGELFF
>TRBD2|-|TRBV7-2|TRBJ2-3
TGTGCCAGCAGCTTATTAGCGGGAGGGTCCACAGATACGCAGTATTTT
CASSLLAGGSTDTQYF
>-|few|TRBV7-9|TRBJ2-7
TGTGCCAGCAGCTTTACGAGCTACGAGCAGTACTTC
CASSFTSYEQYF
>-|-|TRBV5-8|TRBJ1-1
TGTGCCAGCAGCTTGGCAAGGGGCTTGAACACTGAAGCTTTCTTT
CASSLARGLNTEAFF
>TRBD2|-|TRBV25-1|TRBJ2-7
TGTGCCAGCAGACTAGCGAGCTCCTACGAGCAGTACTTC
CASRLASSYEQYF
>TRBD1|-|TRBV29-1|TRBJ1-5
TGCAGCGTGGGGACAGGGGGCAGCAATCAGCCCCAGCATTTT
CSVGTGGSNQPQHF
>TRBD1|-|TRBV13|TRBJ2-1
TGTGCCAGCAGCCAGGGACAGCTCCTGGGTTCTCAGCAGTTCTTC
CASSQGQLLGSQQFF
>-|-|TRBV5-1|TRBJ2-7
TGCGCCAGCAGCGGCGGACACAGCTCCTACGAGCAGTACTTC
CASSGGHSSYEQYF
>-|-|TRBV11-2|TRBJ1-3
TGTGCCAGCAGCGAAGGGGCAGGAAACACCATATATTTT
CASSEGAGNTIYF
>TRBD1|-|TRBV11-3|TRBJ2-1
TGTGCCAGCAGCTTTACAGGGGCCCTGGGTGAGCAGTTCTTC
CASSFTGALGEQFF
>-|-|TRBV27|TRBJ1-5
TGTGCCAGCAGTTGGAATGGACAAAGCAATCAGCCCCAGCATTTT
CASSWNGQSNQPQHF
>-|-|TRBV6-1|TRBJ1-5
TGTGCCAGTACCGAGGTTCGCAATCAGCCCCAGCATTTT
CASTEVRNQPQHF
>-|-|TRBV20-1|TRBJ1-1
TGCAGTGCTAGAGGGGCACAAAAAGCTTTCTTT
CSARGAQKAFF
>TRBD2|once|TRBV7-2|TRBJ2-2
TGTGCCTGCGAGCGGGGGTTGACCGGGGAGCTGTTTTTT
CACERGLTGELFF
>-|once|TRBV5-1|TRBJ1-1
TGCGCCAGCAGCAGAACAGGGAACGGTGGGAACACTGAAGCTTTCTTT
CASSRTGNGGNTEAFF
>TRBD1|once|TRBV28|TRBJ2-7
TGTGCCAGCAGTGCTACCGGGACAGGAGAGAGAGAGCAGTACTTC
CASSATGTGEREQYF
>TRBD2|-|TRBV4-2|TRBJ2-3
TGTGCCAGCAGCCAAGGGACTAGCGGGAGGGCCGGGTCGAAAGATACGCAGTATTTT
CASSQGTSGRAGSKDTQYF
>-|once|TRBV5-5|TRBJ1-5
TGTGCCAGCAGCTTGGATGGCCACAATCAGCCCCAGCATTTT
CASSLDGHNQPQHF
>TRBD2|-|TRBV4-3|TRBJ2-1
TGCGCCAGCAGCCAAGCCGGCCGCGGGAGGGGCAATGAGCAGTTCTTC
CASSQAGRGRGNEQFF
>TRBD1|-|TRBV9|TRBJ1-3
TGTGCCAGCAGCGCTACACAGGGGGAGGGAAACACCATATATTTT
CASSATQGEGNTIYF
>TRBD2|-|TRBV5-4|TRBJ2-2
TGTGCCAGCTCCCTAGCGGGAAGTCTCTACACCGGGGAGCTGTTTTTT
CASSLAGSLYTGELFF
>-|once|TRBV28|TRBJ1-5
TGTGCCAGCAGTTGGGGCTGGACAGAAATTAAGCATAGCAATCAGCCCCAGCATTTT
CASSWGWTEIKHSNQPQHF
>-|-|TRBV6-1|TRBJ1-2
TGTGCCAGCAGCAGGACAGCCGCCCGGGGCTACACCTTC
CASSRTAARGYTF
>-|-|TRBV25-1|TRBJ2-5
TGTGCCAGCTCCCGACAATACCAAGAGACCCAGTACTTC
CASSRQYQETQYF
>TRBD2|-|TRBV19|TRBJ2-1
TGTGCCAGTAGTATTCGAGGGATAGCGGGGACCTACAATGAGCAGTTCTTC
CASSIRGIAGTYNEQFF
>-|-|TRBV6-5|TRBJ2-4
TGTGCCAGCAGTTACAATTCAGGGATGGCCAAAAACATTCAGTACTTC
CASSYNSGMAKNIQYF
>TRBD2|-|TRBV29-1|TRBJ2-2
TGCAGCGTTGGGGGTTTAGCGGGAGTAAGGACCGGGGAGCTGTTTTTT
CSVGGLAGVRTGELFF
>-|-|TRBV5-4|TRBJ2-7
TGTGCCAGCAGCTCGGCTCAGGGGATTGGCGAGCAGTACTTC
CASSSAQGIGEQYF
>TRBD1|-|TRBV19|TRBJ1-2
TGTGCCAGTAGTACCGGGACAGGGAATGGCTACACCTTC
CASSTGTGNGYTF
>-|-|TRBV18|TRBJ1-1
TGTGCCAGCTCTCTACTGAACACTGAAGCTTTCTTT
CASSLLNTEAFF
>TRBD2|once|TRBV11-1|TRBJ2-7
TGTGCCAGCAGCGACCGACTAGCCAACGAGCAGTACTTC
CASSDRLANEQYF
>-|few|TRBV28|TRBJ1-5
TGTGCCAGCACCGCATCATGGGGGGATAGCAATCAGCCCCAGCATTTT
CASTASWGDSNQPQHF
>-|-|TRBV6-5|TRBJ2-3
TGTGCCAGCAGTTTTGGCCTGCCGCCCACAGATACGCAGTATTTT
CASSFGLPPTDTQYF
>TRBD1|-|TRBV5-6|TRBJ1-5
TGTGCCAGCAGCTCACTACAGGGGGAGAGCAATCAGCCCCAGCATTTT
CASSSLQGESNQPQHF
>-|-|TRBV7-2|TRBJ2-7
TGTGCCAGCAGCTTAGATAGGGGGAGCTCCTACGAGCAGTACTTC
CASSLDRGSSYEQYF
>-|-|TRBV6-1|TRBJ1-6
TGTGCCAGCATCCCACGACAGACACATAATTCACCCCTCCACTTT
CASIPRQTHNSPLHF
>TRBD1|-|TRBV5-4|TRBJ1-2
TGTGCCAGCAGCTTGGGAGCAGGCTGGGACAGGGGTGGTGGTGGCTACACCTTC
CASSLGAGWDRGGGGYTF
>-|-|TRBV19|TRBJ1-3
TGTGCCAGTAGTATCCGCCCAGGGGTCTCTGGAAACACCATATATTTT
CASSIRPGVSGNTIYF
>-|-|TRBV7-2|TRBJ2-7
TGTGCCAGCAGCTTACCTGCCTACGAGCAGTACTTC
CASSLPAYEQYF
>-|few|TRBV5-4|TRBJ1-2
TGTGCCAGCAGCTTCCCGGGGGGATCCTATGGCTACACCTTC
CASSFPGGSYGYTF
>-|once|TRBV10-1|TRBJ2-6
TGCGCCAGCAGTTGGCTCTCGATCGCACAAAGTCGGGCCAACGTCCTGACTTTC
CASSWLSIAQSRANVLTF
>-|-|TRBV6-6|TRBJ2-5
TGTGCCAGCAGTTCTGGGAACAGGGCGAACAAGTACTTC
CASSSGNRANKYF
>TRBD2|-|TRBV5-8|TRBJ2-1
TGTGCCAGCAGCAGGCTTGCAGCGGGGGGCCACAATGAGCAGTTCTTC
CASSRLAAGGHNEQFF
>-|-|TRBV18|TRBJ1-4
TGTGCCAGCTCACCTTACGGACGGCAAGGACGAGGGGAAAAACTGTTTTTT
CASSPYGRQGRGEKLFF
>-|few|TRBV30|TRBJ1-1
TGTGCCTGGAGTGTGGAGGGCAGGGCCGCTGAAGCTTTCTTT
CAWSVEGRAAEAFF
>TRBD2|-|TRBV6-1|TRBJ2-7
TGTGCCAGCAGTTCTAGCGGGAGGAGCTACGAGCAGTACTTC
CASSSSGRSYEQYF
>TRBD1|-|TRBV19|TRBJ1-5
TGTGCCAGTATCCCCAGGGGGAACAGCAATCAGCCCCAGCATTTT
CASIPRGNSNQPQHF